This T cell receptor beta chain was found in a study of blood T cell repertoires in COVID-19. Study at large: Nucleic acid was either cDNA or gDNA, and it came from T cells, B-cell-depleted T cells, or PBMCs.

Per the original methods: Estimation of nucleated cell counts was performed using reference gene primer amplification. Assay used: immunoSEQ multiplex PCR; TCRdb lists only in-frame clones, some missing. The V and J calls and clone size come from that table; D and trimming were worked out from the DNA. The sample yields about 230,000 clones, roughly 84% seen once. Germline V lookup: CDR1 MDHEN, CDR2 SYDVKM. The CDR3 is made up of 15 amino acids. V lost 5 bases and J lost 1; bases outside the gene matches: 5. The source is a woman in her 50s with acute or convalescent COVID-19. Sequencing input: peripheral blood. The chain has TRBV28 and TRBJ2-1, with TRBD1 identical over 7 bases. The CDR3 reads CASSEGTASYNEQFF. In nucleotides, the CDR3 is TGTGCCAGCAGTGAAGGGACAGCGTCCTACAATGAGCAGTTCTTC.